The sequence of this T cell receptor (beta chain) was determined in a study of T-cell reconstitution after alpha-beta-depleted transplantation in children. Findings and limits, study-wide: Several hundred graft clones that had expanded were reportedly the source of alpha-beta T cells about two months after transplant.

This clonotype appeared many times. The antigen remains undetermined. Unique molecular identifiers were incorporated into the prepared TCRbeta library. TCRdb redid the calling of the PCR reads with MiXCR, one entry per CDR3 protein. Among approximately 630,000 distinct CDR3 sequences listed, roughly 13% were seen once. The CDR3 sequence is 17 residues long. V was pared by 6 bases and J by 0 bases, with 21 bases between. Germline CDR1 and CDR2: DFQATT and SNEGSKA (reference sequence). This clonotype was obtained from a girl aged 2 to 10 with congenital amegakaryocytic thrombocytopenia, due to receive a stem cell transplant. Here the sequenced sample was PBMCs, taken before TCRalphabeta/CD19-depleted stem cell transplant. The chain couples TRBV20-1 to TRBJ2-4; D is unresolved. The CDR3 protein is CSALSHRARLAKNIQYF. CDR3 nucleotides: TGCAGTGCCCTCTCCCACCGGGCCAGACTAGCCAAAAACATTCAGTACTTC.